The 14 T cell receptor beta chains given below trace back to one sample, sequenced in a study of blood T cell repertoires in COVID-19. Generated by immunoSEQ multiplex PCR, the TCRdb table keeps only in-frame clones and is missing some. This sample carries around 700,000 clones, 85% to 90% of them seen once, and the ten largest clones take 0.2% to 0.3%. The sequenced sample was peripheral blood. Receptors originate from a woman aged 18-35 years with acute or convalescent COVID-19.

This clone was detected only once. This rearrangement joins TRBV9 to TRBJ1-2; tentative D call: TRBD1 (6 bases). The V and J ends lost 3 bases and 2 bases respectively, with 14 bases between them. The CDR3 spans 15 residues. Germline loops: CDR1 SGDLS, CDR2 YYNGEE. The CDR3 sequence is CASSGGQIANYGYTF. CDR3 nucleotide sequence: TGTGCCAGCAGCGGGGGGCAAATAGCAAACTATGGCTACACCTTC.

This chain connects TRBV4-1 to TRBJ2-7; 8 nucleotides agree with TRBD2. This CDR3 comprises 16 residues. Looked up from germline, CDR1 is MGHRA and CDR2 is YSYEKL. V was clipped by 0 bases and J by 3 bases; unmatched bases: 7. This CDR3 reads CASSQEGAGGYYEQYF. DNA of the CDR3: TGCGCCAGCAGCCAAGAAGGGGCGGGGGGATACTACGAGCAGTACTTC.

This rearrangement joins TRBV10-3 to TRBJ2-7; TRBD2 aligns across 9 bases. J gave up 1 base and V 10 bases, and 8 bases lay outside the gene matches. This CDR3 region has 14 residues. Germline V lookup: CDR1 ENHRY, CDR2 SYGVKD. CDR3 protein: CATGGGGASYEQYF. The CDR3 region has the DNA TGTGCCACTGGGGGCGGGGGGGCGTCCTACGAGCAGTACTTC.

The rearrangement joins TRBV30 to TRBJ1-5; the D gene is possibly TRBD1 (5 bases). Trimming took off 2 bases at V and 6 bases at J, with 14 bases between the two ends. The CDR3 is 14 amino acids. CDR1 and CDR2 from the germline V gene are GTSNPN and SVGIG (reference sequence). Here the CDR3 DNA reads TGTGCCTGGAGTCCCGGGACTCTGGGTCAGCCCCAGCATTTT. This codes for CAWSPGTLGQPQHF.

The chain links TRBV6-5 to TRBJ1-6, with 7 bases aligning to TRBD1. The germline gives CDR1 MNHEY, CDR2 SVGAGI. The CDR3 has 14 amino acids. V shed 6 bases and J 7 bases; nucleotides not matched to a gene: 6. The CDR3 loop is CASRTGQLNSPLHF. The CDR3 DNA reads as TGTGCCAGCAGGACGGGACAGTTGAATTCACCCCTCCACTTT.

This chain uses TRBV27 with TRBJ1-2; TRBD1 is a possible D gene (5 bases). The CDR3 covers 13 residues. V was cut by 3 bases and J by 4 bases, with 9 bases left in between. Germline values: CDR1 MNHEY, CDR2 SMNVEV (reference sequence). The CDR3 DNA is TGTGCCAGCAGTTTTAGGGGCTCCTATGGCTACACCTTC. Translated, it gives CASSFRGSYGYTF.

The chain uses TRBV24-1 and TRBJ1-1; D call uncertain. The CDR3 length is 17 residues. The germline gives CDR1 KGHDR, CDR2 SFDVKD. Trimming took 1 base from V and 0 from J, leaving 14 bases between them. As DNA, the CDR3 is TGTGCCACCAGTGATTTCGGGATCGCTGGGCTGAACACTGAAGCTTTCTTT. Amino acids: CATSDFGIAGLNTEAFF.

The chain has TRBV6-6 and TRBJ1-6, with D perhaps matching TRBD1 (5 bases). The CDR3 runs 15 residues. CDR1 MNHNY and CDR2 SVGAGI come from the germline V gene (reference sequence). Trimming shortened V by 2 bases and J by 10 bases, and 15 bases separated the two germline ends. CDR3 region: CASSYDTAGNSPLHF. In DNA, the CDR3 is TGTGCCAGCAGTTACGATACGGCAGGGAACTCACCCCTCCACTTT.

This clone was seen a handful of times. This sequence joins TRBV10-3 and TRBJ1-1; 8 bases fit TRBD1. V shed 0 bases and J 5 bases; nucleotides not matched to a gene: 14. Germline V CDR1 and CDR2: ENHRY, SYGVKD. The CDR3 totals 18 residues. CDR3 sequence: CAISESIFGRGHGTEAFF. As DNA, the CDR3 is TGTGCCATCAGTGAGTCGATTTTTGGCAGGGGGCATGGGACTGAAGCTTTCTTT.

The chain joins TRBV19 to TRBJ1-6; 8 positions agree with TRBD1. In germline, CDR1 is LNHDA, CDR2 SQIVND (reference sequence). The CDR3 runs to 14 residues. The junction had 3 bases not matched to a gene; V was cut back by 11 bases and J by 0 bases. This chain's CDR3 is CASTGGSYNSPLHF. The CDR3 DNA reads as TGTGCCTCTACAGGGGGCTCCTATAATTCACCCCTCCACTTT.

In its sample, this clone was seen once. This chain joins TRBV9 and TRBJ2-5; maybe TRBD2 (7 bases). From germline, CDR1 is SGDLS and CDR2 YYNGEE. The germline V and J ends were trimmed by 2 bases and 4 bases, with 9 bases remaining between them. CDR3 length: 13 residues. This CDR3 is CASSVGGAETQYF. The DNA for the CDR3 is TGTGCCAGCAGCGTTGGGGGGGCAGAGACCCAGTACTTC.

The J gene is TRBJ1-5, the V gene TRBV7-2, with 7 nucleotides matching TRBD1. The CDR3 is made up of 18 amino acids. Germline trimming cut 5 bases from V and 5 bases from J; bases unmatched to any gene: 18. Looked up from germline, CDR1 is SGHTA and CDR2 is FQGNSA. CDR3 protein: CASSLSSGVGTVHQPQHF. DNA of the CDR3: TGTGCCAGCAGCCTATCAAGTGGCGTAGGGACAGTACATCAGCCCCAGCATTTT. Full variable domain (missing parts from reference TRBV7-2 and TRBJ1-5): GAGVSQSPSNKVTEKGKDVELRCDPISGHTALYWYRQSLGQGLEFLIYFQGNSAPDKSGLPSDRFSAERTGGSVSTLTIQRTQQEDSAVYLCASSLSSGVGTVHQPQHFGDGTRLSIL.

The chain carries TRBV10-3 and TRBJ1-1; 7 positions match TRBD1. This CDR3 region has 14 residues. Germline V lookup: CDR1 ENHRY, CDR2 SYGVKD. V trimming: 6 bases; J trimming: 3 bases; junction bases outside the gene matches: 7. CDR3 region: CAIRRQGRDTEAFF. For the CDR3, the DNA is TGTGCCATCAGAAGACAGGGCCGGGACACTGAAGCTTTCTTT.

V gene TRBV7-9 combines with J gene TRBJ1-4, with TRBD1 matching over 8 bases. CDR1 and CDR2 (germline): SEHNR, FQNEAQ (reference sequence). The CDR3 has 15 amino acids. With 3 bases clipped from V and 8 bases from J, the junction kept 8 bases outside the gene matches. This CDR3 reads CASSLPDRGPEKLFF. In DNA form, the CDR3 reads TGTGCCAGCAGCTTGCCCGACAGGGGACCCGAAAAACTGTTTTTT.